This T cell receptor (beta chain) was retrieved from a study of blood T cell repertoires in COVID-19. Only in-frame clones appear in the TCRdb table, and some are missing; sequencing was by immunoSEQ multiplex PCR. The data hold around 260,000 clones, with about nine tenths observed a single time. Germline CDR1 is GTSNPN and CDR2 is SVGIG (reference sequence). The CDR3 contains 15 residues. With 0 bases removed from V and 5 bases from J, the gap between germline ends came to 16 bases. The sequenced sample consisted of peripheral blood. J is TRBJ1-2 and V is TRBV30; tentative D call: TRBD1 (5 bases). This receptor was identified in a man in his 60s who had recovered from COVID-19. The CDR3 DNA follows: TGTGCCTGGAGTGTCGCAGGGAACCCCTTATATGGCTACACCTTC. Its protein product is CAWSVAGNPLYGYTF.